The 6 T cell receptor beta chains below all came from one sample that was sequenced in a study of cytomegalovirus exposure and HLA in healthy donors. The PCR had 60 Vbeta and 13 Jbeta primers. Some clones are missing from TCRdb's copy, which holds only in-frame ones; the method was immunoSEQ multiplex PCR. The repertoire consists of roughly 160,000 clones, with more than 70% occurring once and the leading ten covering 0.8% to 1.3%. Sequenced material: PBMCs. These receptors all come from a man aged 30 to 45 in good health and CMV-seronegative.

The V and J genes are TRBV6-5 and TRBJ2-7; weak D call: TRBD1 (5 bases). The CDR3 runs 14 residues. Germline CDR1 is MNHEY and CDR2 is SVGAGI. With 8 bases removed from V and 0 bases from J, the gap between germline ends came to 14 bases. CDR3 DNA: TGTGCCAGCCGAACCTCAGGGTCCTCCTACGAGCAGTACTTC. Encoded protein: CASRTSGSSYEQYF.

This clone occurred a few times. The J gene is TRBJ2-1, the V gene TRBV7-9; 11 bases map to TRBD2. Germline assignment: CDR1 SEHNR and CDR2 FQNEAQ (reference sequence). V gave up 5 bases and J gave up 6 bases; unmatched junction bases: 6. The CDR3 sequence is 15 residues long. CDR3 residues: CASSPLAGGFNEQFF. The CDR3 DNA sequence: TGTGCCAGCAGCCCTTTAGCGGGGGGGTTCAATGAGCAGTTCTTC.

V is TRBV28 and J is TRBJ1-2; TRBD1 is a possible D gene (6 bases). The CDR3 runs to 17 residues. V was pared by 5 bases and J by 4 bases, with 23 bases between. Germline V gene data show CDR1 as MDHEN and CDR2 as SYDVKM. The CDR3 sequence is CASSPTFGQTISYGYTF. The DNA of the CDR3 is TGTGCCAGCAGTCCGACCTTCGGACAGACGATTTCCTATGGCTACACCTTC.

The chain uses TRBV19 and TRBJ1-1; D unclear. The CDR3 runs to 13 residues. Trimming pared 4 bases from V and 5 bases from J, leaving 11 bases between. The germline gives CDR1 LNHDA, CDR2 SQIVND (reference sequence). The chain's CDR3 is CASSKRGWTEAFF. The DNA of the CDR3 is TGTGCCAGTAGTAAGCGGGGTTGGACTGAAGCTTTCTTT.

This chain joins TRBV5-1 and TRBJ2-7; D may be TRBD1 (6 bases). V lost 3 bases to trimming and J lost 0 bases, with 7 bases between them. Germline CDR1 SGHRS, CDR2 YFSETQ. CDR3 length equals 13 residues. The CDR3 loop reads CASSSDSSYEQYF. The CDR3 bases are TGCGCCAGCAGCTCGGACAGCTCCTACGAGCAGTACTTC. The full variable domain, rest sourced from reference TRBV5-1 and TRBJ2-7, is KAGVTQTPRYLIKTRGQQVTLSCSPISGHRSVSWYQQTPGQGLQFLFEYFSETQRNKGNFPGRFSGRQFSNSRSEMNVSTLELGDSALYLCASSSDSSYEQYFGPGTRLTVT.

This chain joins TRBV5-5 and TRBJ2-5; tentatively, D is TRBD1 (6 bases). The J call is uncertain, as TRBJ2-7 better fits the DNA end. Germline CDR1 reads SGHKS; CDR2 reads YYEKEE (reference sequence). The CDR3 has 17 amino acids. The chain's CDR3 is CASSLAAGATTTYEQYF. CDR3 bases: TGTGCCAGCAGCTTGGCGGCAGGGGCCACGACAACCTACGAGCAGTACTTC.